This TCR beta chain stems from a study of T cells in Graves' hyperthyroidism and ophthalmopathy. Study-level findings and limits: Most expanded thyroid clonotypes above 0.001 also appeared in blood.

There were TCR beta CDR3 regions amplified from RNA transcripts. First-round RT-PCR with HTBI primers amplified the TCR CDR3 region. TCRdb passed the multiplex PCR reads through MiXCR, listing each CDR3 protein once. The data contain 750,000 to 900,000 distinct CDR3 sequences, roughly 37% of them singletons. The table lists this clonotype with many counts. Its target is unknown. This TCR came from a man between 18 and 29 years old with Graves' hyperthyroidism. Sample: blood.

The CDR3 coding sequence is TGCAGCGCCGTCGGGGGCTGGGAGACCCAGTACTTC. Its translation: CSAVGGWETQYF. The V and J genes are TRBV29-1 and TRBJ2-5; D could derive from TRBD1 or TRBD2 (6 bases each). Germline CDR1 is SQVTM and CDR2 is ANQGSEA. This CDR3 comprises 12 residues. Trimming removed 7 bases at V and 5 bases at J, with 14 bases between.